One sample yielded the 26 T cell receptor beta chains listed below, sequenced in a study of blood T cell repertoires in COVID-19. The table came from immunoSEQ multiplex PCR; TCRdb's copy has only in-frame clones and leaves some out. The sample holds approximately 160,000 clones, 60% to 85% seen once. The sequencing input was peripheral blood. These receptors all stem from a man in his 70s with acute or convalescent COVID-19.

The chain has TRBV5-8 and TRBJ2-3; 8 bases fit TRBD2. The germline V gene has CDR1 SGHTS and CDR2 YDEGEE. V shed 2 bases and J 2 bases; nucleotides not matched to a gene: 7. This CDR3 has 16 amino acids. The CDR3 region is CASSFPLAGFTDTQYF. DNA of the CDR3: TGTGCCAGCAGCTTCCCCCTAGCGGGTTTCACAGATACGCAGTATTTT.

The chain is built from TRBV4-1 and TRBJ1-3; TRBD1 matches 10 bases. This CDR3 spans 16 amino acids. Trimming at V came to 3 bases and at J to 0 bases, leaving 2 bases not matched to a gene. The germline CDR1 and CDR2 sequences are MGHRA and YSYEKL. The CDR3 protein is CASSQTGGTSGNTIYF. CDR3 nucleotides: TGCGCCAGCAGCCAGACAGGGGGCACCTCTGGAAACACCATATATTTT.

The V and J genes are TRBV7-8 and TRBJ1-2; 7 bases line up with TRBD1. Germline V gives CDR1 SGHVS, CDR2 FQNEAQ. The CDR3 is 14 amino acids. V was pared by 5 bases and J by 4 bases, with 7 bases of the junction left unmatched. CDR3 amino acids: CASSVTGRVYGYTF. The CDR3 DNA is TGTGCCAGCAGCGTGACAGGGCGGGTCTATGGCTACACCTTC.

The chain carries TRBV5-4 and TRBJ2-7; 8 bases are shared with TRBD2. CDR1 and CDR2 (germline): SGHNT, YYREEE (reference sequence). This CDR3 contains 14 residues. V shed 2 bases and J 4 bases; nucleotides not matched to a gene: 5. CDR3 protein: CASSLAGEPYEQYF. The DNA of the CDR3 is TGTGCCAGCAGCTTAGCGGGAGAACCGTACGAGCAGTACTTC.

The J gene is TRBJ2-5, the V gene TRBV24-1; D gene unclear. CDR1 and CDR2 (germline): KGHDR, SFDVKD. V lost 6 bases, J lost 5 bases, and 18 bases lay in between. The CDR3 is made up of 15 amino acids. The CDR3 here is CATSSSAAILETQYF. CDR3 DNA sequence: TGTGCCACCAGTTCATCTGCGGCAATATTGGAGACCCAGTACTTC.

The J gene is TRBJ2-7, the V gene TRBV19; 8 bases are a match to TRBD2. The CDR3 covers 14 residues. Germline V CDR1 and CDR2: LNHDA, SQIVND (reference sequence). V shed 5 bases, J shed 2 bases, and the junction held 5 bases outside the gene matches. The CDR3 reads CASSLPGLAYEQYF. The CDR3, as DNA: TGTGCCAGTAGTCTCCCGGGACTAGCCTACGAGCAGTACTTC.

This chain joins TRBV21-1 and TRBJ2-1; the table's D call, TRBD2, was not checked against the DNA. TRBV21-1 is marked as a pseudogene. This CDR3 has 17 residues. Here the CDR3 reads CASSIGLAGGLYNEQFF. CDR3 nucleotide sequence: TGTGCCAGCAGCATAGGACTAGCGGGAGGGTTATACAATGAGCAGTTCTTC.

CDR3 sequence (DNA): TGTGCCAGCAGTCGAGAGACTAGCGGGGGGGAATCCGGGGAGCTGTTTTTT. This codes for CASSRETSGGESGELFF. The chain recombines TRBV6-6 with TRBJ2-2; 14 nucleotides match TRBD2. This CDR3 spans 17 amino acids. Trimming at V came to 5 bases and at J to 6 bases, leaving 8 bases not matched to a gene. Per germline, CDR1 MNHNY and CDR2 SVGAGI (reference sequence).

The chain employs TRBV6-1 and TRBJ1-2; TRBD1 matches at 11 bases. V lost 1 base to trimming and J lost 5 bases; unmatched junction nucleotides: 6. Germline V gene sequence: CDR1 MNHNS, CDR2 SASEGT. The CDR3 has 16 residues. The CDR3 is CASSEGGTGGMYGYTF. CDR3 nucleotides: TGTGCCAGCAGTGAAGGAGGGACAGGGGGGATGTATGGCTACACCTTC.

V and J are TRBV6-6 and TRBJ1-1; 12 bases fit TRBD1. J lost 10 bases, V lost 6 bases, and 15 bases had no gene match. The CDR3 loop spans 16 amino acids. Germline V gene lookup returns CDR1 MNHNY and CDR2 SVGAGI (reference sequence). CDR3 residues: CASSPGPGQGAGPAFF. CDR3 nucleotide sequence: TGTGCCAGCAGCCCCGGACCGGGACAGGGGGCCGGACCAGCTTTCTTT.

CDR3 sequence: CASSFDRARTEAFF. CDR3 DNA: TGTGCCAGCAGCTTCGACAGGGCGAGGACTGAAGCTTTCTTT. The chain uses TRBV11-1 and TRBJ1-1, with 7 bases identical to TRBD1. CDR1 and CDR2 (germline): SGHAT, FQDESV (reference sequence). This CDR3 is 14 amino acids long. The trim removed 3 bases at V and 5 bases at J, leaving 6 bases unmatched.

This chain joins TRBV10-1 and TRBJ2-2; TRBD2 matches at 11 bases. V lost 4 bases and J lost 6; bases outside the gene matches: 1. The germline V gene encodes CDR1 WNHNN and CDR2 SYGVQD (reference sequence). This CDR3 region has 14 residues. CDR3: CASSGSGGAGELFF. In DNA form, the CDR3 reads TGCGCCAGCAGTGGTAGCGGGGGGGCCGGGGAGCTGTTTTTT.

The chain couples TRBV9 to TRBJ1-1; D ambiguous. Germline-derived CDR1 and CDR2 are SGDLS and YYNGEE. This CDR3 is built from 13 residues. V dropped 0 bases and J dropped 12 bases, with 15 bases sitting between them. CDR3 in DNA: TGTGCCAGCAGCGTAGTGGAGGGCGGCTCGCCTTTCTTT. Translating it yields CASSVVEGGSPFF.

The rearrangement uses TRBV19 and TRBJ1-5; the match to TRBD1 covers 8 bases. With 9 bases clipped from V and 4 bases from J, the junction kept 8 bases outside the gene matches. This CDR3 has 14 residues. Germline loops: CDR1 LNHDA, CDR2 SQIVND (reference sequence). CDR3 DNA: TGTGCCAGCAACGCAGGGGGCGGAAATCAGCCCCAGCATTTT. This gives the protein CASNAGGGNQPQHF.

CDR3 sequence (DNA): TGTGCCAGCAGCCCTACAGCCACCGGGGAGCTGTTTTTT. Protein: CASSPTATGELFF. The V call is TRBV7-9, the J call TRBJ2-2, with D uncertain. This CDR3 has 13 amino acids. Germline CDR1 and CDR2: SEHNR and FQNEAQ (reference sequence). V lost 5 bases, J lost 4 bases, and 8 bases lay in between.

The chain joins TRBV2 to TRBJ1-1, with a possible D match to TRBD1 (5 bases). CDR1 SNHLY and CDR2 FYNNEI come from the germline V gene. Trimming took off 9 bases at V and 4 bases at J, with 12 bases between the two ends. There are 12 residues in the CDR3. DNA for the CDR3: TGTGCCAGTTCCAGGGAACTCACTGAAGCTTTCTTT. It specifies CASSRELTEAFF.

This clone showed up just once. This chain connects TRBV7-2 to TRBJ2-1; 7 bases fit TRBD2. With 1 base clipped from V and 7 bases from J, the junction kept 4 bases outside the gene matches. The CDR3 has 14 amino acids. Germline CDR1 reads SGHTA; CDR2 reads FQGNSA. CDR3 loop: CASSLGTRMNEQFF. CDR3 bases: TGTGCCAGCAGCTTAGGGACTAGGATGAATGAGCAGTTCTTC. The whole variable domain, remainder taken from reference TRBV7-2 and TRBJ2-1, is GAGVSQSPSNKVTEKGKDVELRCDPISGHTALYWYRQSLGQGLEFLIYFQGNSAPDKSGLPSDRFSAERTGGSVSTLTIQRTQQEDSAVYLCASSLGTRMNEQFFGPGTRLTVL.

This clone was seen just once. V is TRBV12-5 and J is TRBJ2-2, with 7 positions matching TRBD2. The V and J ends lost 0 bases and 2 bases, in that order; junction bases with no gene match: 6. Germline V CDR1 and CDR2: LGHNT, FRNRAP. This CDR3 contains 17 residues. The CDR3 DNA sequence: TGTGCTAGTGGTTTGGTGTCTGGGGGGGTTAACACCGGGGAGCTGTTTTTT. Amino acids: CASGLVSGGVNTGELFF.

The gene calls are TRBV30 and TRBJ1-1; 10 bases match TRBD1. The germline V gene encodes CDR1 GTSNPN and CDR2 SVGIG (reference sequence). V was clipped by 0 bases and J by 8 bases; unmatched bases: 18. The CDR3 extends over 18 amino acids. The CDR3 sequence is CAWSVRKSGQGLLGEAFF. The CDR3 coding sequence is TGTGCCTGGAGTGTCCGGAAATCGGGACAGGGGCTCTTAGGGGAAGCTTTCTTT.

V is TRBV6-1 and J is TRBJ1-1; 11 nucleotides align to TRBD1. V was clipped by 2 bases and J by 4 bases; unmatched bases: 3. The CDR3 contains 15 residues. The V gene's germline CDR1 is MNHNS and CDR2 SASEGT. As DNA, the CDR3 is TGTGCCAGCAGTGAACCGGGGACAGGGGGCACTGAAGCTTTCTTT. This translates into CASSEPGTGGTEAFF.

This clone was recorded a few times. This rearrangement joins TRBV7-2 to TRBJ2-7, with TRBD2 as a possible D gene (6 bases). Germline V gene data show CDR1 as SGHTA and CDR2 as FQGNSA. Trimming left V 2 bases short and J 2 bases short, with 13 bases between. The CDR3 is made up of 15 amino acids. The CDR3: CASSLSSDIAYEQYF. CDR3 bases: TGTGCCAGCAGCTTATCTAGCGATATCGCCTACGAGCAGTACTTC.

The chain combines TRBV7-9 with TRBJ1-2, with D possibly TRBD1 on 6 matching bases. V was shortened by 5 bases and J by 5 bases, with 15 bases between the two germline ends. Per germline, CDR1 SEHNR and CDR2 FQNEAQ (reference sequence). CDR3 length equals 14 residues. The CDR3 loop reads CASSRGQPSYGYTF. The CDR3 DNA reads TGTGCCAGCAGCCGAGGACAGCCGTCATATGGCTACACCTTC.

This chain joins TRBV5-1 and TRBJ1-1, with unresolved D. This CDR3 contains 17 residues. Germline CDR1 is SGHRS and CDR2 is YFSETQ. V was cut by 0 bases and J by 1 base, with 16 bases left in between. DNA for the CDR3: TGCGCCAGCAGCTTGGGTCTGGCAGCAGAGGGGAACACTGAAGCTTTCTTT. This translates into CASSLGLAAEGNTEAFF.

The chain links TRBV11-2 to TRBJ2-1; TRBD2 matches at 7 bases. Looked up from germline, CDR1 is SGHAT and CDR2 is FQNNGV. V lost 5 bases to trimming and J lost 2 bases; unmatched junction nucleotides: 12. This CDR3 comprises 17 residues. The chain's CDR3 is CASSPSGSGVTYNEQFF. CDR3 coding DNA: TGTGCCAGCAGCCCCAGTGGCAGCGGGGTTACCTACAATGAGCAGTTCTTC.

This sequence joins TRBV10-1 and TRBJ1-1; 7 bases agree with TRBD1. Trimming removed 2 bases from V and 6 bases from J; junction bases left unmatched: 6. Per the germline V gene, CDR1 is WNHNN and CDR2 is SYGVQD (reference sequence). The CDR3 spans 14 residues. The CDR3 DNA follows: TGCGCCAGCAGTGAGAGAGGGGGCAACTCTGAAGCTTTCTTT. This sequence encodes CASSERGGNSEAFF.

The J gene is TRBJ1-2, the V gene TRBV7-9; D possibly corresponds to TRBD1 (6 bases). With 5 bases removed from V and 7 bases from J, the gap between germline ends came to 17 bases. There are 14 residues in the CDR3. The germline CDR1 and CDR2 sequences are SEHNR and FQNEAQ (reference sequence). This CDR3 is CASSPRTVSLGYTF. CDR3 sequence (DNA): TGTGCCAGCAGCCCCCGGACAGTTTCCCTTGGCTACACCTTC.